The 30 T cell receptor beta chains given below trace back to one sample, sequenced in a study of blood T cell repertoires in COVID-19. The method was immunoSEQ multiplex PCR; TCRdb's version includes in-frame clones alone and lacks a portion of them. Of hundreds of thousands of clones in the sample, around 90% were seen once. The specimen sequenced was peripheral blood. These receptors were obtained from a woman in her 50s who had recovered from COVID-19.

Remarks on this clone: The same CDR3 can be traced to other DNA sequences in this sample. The chain employs TRBV20-1 and TRBJ1-2; D call uncertain. The CDR3 is 11 residues long. Trimming pared 0 bases from V and 6 bases from J, leaving 5 bases between. Germline V gene lookup returns CDR1 DFQATT and CDR2 SNEGSKA (reference sequence). CDR3 DNA: TGCAGTGCTAGAGATTGGCATGGCTACACCTTC. It specifies CSARDWHGYTF.

The CDR3 region has the DNA TGTGCCAGCAGCTTATGGGGATCCTTCGAACAGGACTATGGCTACACCTTC. As protein: CASSLWGSFEQDYGYTF. The rearrangement links TRBV7-2 to TRBJ1-2; a weak D match, TRBD1 (5 bases). The germline gives CDR1 SGHTA, CDR2 FQGNSA. V lost 2 bases, J lost 3 bases, and 19 bases lay in between. This CDR3 contains 17 residues.

V is TRBV5-1 and J is TRBJ1-2, with D possibly matching TRBD1 (5 bases). The germline V gene has CDR1 SGHRS and CDR2 YFSETQ. V gave up 3 bases and J gave up 3 bases, with 9 bases separating them. This CDR3 has 13 residues. The CDR3 region is CASSSEGHYGYTF. CDR3 bases: TGCGCCAGCAGCTCGGAGGGGCACTATGGCTACACCTTC.

The rearrangement uses TRBV27 and TRBJ2-7; possible D gene TRBD1, 6 bases. V was pared by 2 bases and J by 2 bases, with 10 bases between. There are 14 residues in the CDR3. Germline CDR1 and CDR2: MNHEY and SMNVEV (reference sequence). The CDR3 bases are TGTGCCAGCAGTTTACGGGACACTCCCTACGAGCAGTACTTC. As protein: CASSLRDTPYEQYF.

V is TRBV12-5 and J is TRBJ1-3; D not resolved. With 4 bases removed from V and 1 base from J, the gap between germline ends came to 11 bases. The germline V gene encodes CDR1 LGHNT and CDR2 FRNRAP. The CDR3 contains 15 residues. CDR3 loop: CASGYPRGSGNTIYF. CDR3 bases: TGTGCTAGTGGTTACCCCCGCGGATCTGGAAACACCATATATTTT.

This sequence joins TRBV29-1 and TRBJ2-1; TRBD1 is a possible D gene (6 bases). Germline CDR1 is SQVTM and CDR2 is ANQGSEA. The V gene lost 7 bases and the J gene lost 4 bases, with 11 bases spanning the gap. The CDR3 consists of 12 residues. CDR3: CSAPDSYNEQFF. CDR3 bases: TGCAGCGCCCCGGACAGTTACAATGAGCAGTTCTTC.

The gene calls are TRBV4-1 and TRBJ1-6; D might be TRBD1 (5 bases). This CDR3 comprises 18 residues. Deletions cut 4 bases from V and 4 bases from J, with 20 bases between. Germline V CDR1 and CDR2: MGHRA, YSYEKL. Here the CDR3 DNA reads TGCGCCAGCAGCCCCCAAGGGCAGGGCAATCTTTATAATTCACCCCTCCACTTT. As protein: CASSPQGQGNLYNSPLHF.

V usage is TRBV5-4 and J usage is TRBJ2-5; weak D call: TRBD2 (5 bases). V lost 0 bases and J 5 bases, leaving 14 bases between the germline ends. CDR1 is SGHNT, CDR2 YYREEE, per germline (reference sequence). The CDR3 extends over 15 amino acids. CDR3 residues: CASSLAGRGWETQYF. The CDR3 DNA sequence: TGTGCCAGCAGCTTGGCGGGAAGAGGGTGGGAGACCCAGTACTTC. Combining the CDR3 with reference TRBV5-4 and TRBJ2-5 gives the whole variable domain ETGVTQSPTHLIKTRGQQVTLRCSSQSGHNTVSWYQQALGQGPQFIFQYYREEENGRGNFPPRFSGLQFPNYSSELNVNALELDDSALYLCASSLAGRGWETQYFGPGTRLLVL.

This clone was seen a few times. This rearrangement joins TRBV9 to TRBJ1-5; D not resolved. Trimming took off 0 bases at V and 4 bases at J, with 11 bases between the two ends. The germline V gene has CDR1 SGDLS and CDR2 YYNGEE. The CDR3 extends over 15 amino acids. CDR3 sequence: CASSVGSQINQPQHF. CDR3 sequence (DNA): TGTGCCAGCAGCGTAGGTTCACAGATAAATCAGCCCCAGCATTTT.

V gene TRBV7-2 combines with J gene TRBJ2-7, with 11 nucleotides matching TRBD1. The germline V gene has CDR1 SGHTA and CDR2 FQGNSA. This CDR3 contains 16 residues. V gave up 1 base and J gave up 5 bases; unmatched junction bases: 7. The CDR3 DNA reads as TGTGCCAGCAGCTTAGGGGTGGGGACAGGGGGTCACGAGCAGTACTTC. Residues: CASSLGVGTGGHEQYF.

The chain joins TRBV29-1 to TRBJ2-3, with unresolved D. V was trimmed by 3 bases and J by 3 bases, leaving 10 bases between them. This CDR3 contains 13 residues. Germline loops: CDR1 SQVTM, CDR2 ANQGSEA. CDR3 loop: CSVDFQLTDTQYF. CDR3 bases: TGCAGCGTTGATTTTCAGTTAACAGATACGCAGTATTTT.

The chain carries TRBV5-4 and TRBJ1-1, with D possibly being TRBD1 (5 bases). V was trimmed by 4 bases and J by 5 bases, leaving 21 bases between them. The CDR3 runs to 16 residues. CDR1 and CDR2 from the germline V gene are SGHNT and YYREEE (reference sequence). This chain's CDR3 is CASSLFPGVKGTEAFF. The CDR3 DNA follows: TGTGCCAGCAGCCTATTTCCGGGGGTTAAAGGAACTGAAGCTTTCTTT. Based on the CDR3 plus reference TRBV5-4 and TRBJ1-1, the full variable domain is ETGVTQSPTHLIKTRGQQVTLRCSSQSGHNTVSWYQQALGQGPQFIFQYYREEENGRGNFPPRFSGLQFPNYSSELNVNALELDDSALYLCASSLFPGVKGTEAFFGQGTRLTVV.

This clone was observed many times. The V and J genes are TRBV6-5 and TRBJ2-7, with TRBD1 matching 7 bases. Germline loops: CDR1 MNHEY, CDR2 SVGAGI. This CDR3 region has 13 residues. Trimming at V came to 7 bases and at J to 2 bases, leaving 5 bases not matched to a gene. CDR3 DNA sequence: TGTGCCAGCACCTCCGGGACAGCCTACGAGCAGTACTTC. Its protein product is CASTSGTAYEQYF.

The rearrangement links TRBV7-2 to TRBJ2-7; 7 bases match TRBD1. Germline CDR1 SGHTA, CDR2 FQGNSA. This CDR3 region has 14 residues. V gave up 1 base and J gave up 7 bases; unmatched junction bases: 7. CDR3 coding DNA: TGTGCCAGCAGCTTAGACAGGGGCACGCGAGAGCAGTACTTC. Amino acids: CASSLDRGTREQYF.

The chain combines TRBV7-2 with TRBJ1-1; D unresolved. The CDR3 contains 14 residues. Looked up from germline, CDR1 is SGHTA and CDR2 is FQGNSA. V gave up 2 bases and J gave up 1 base, with 8 bases separating them. Here the CDR3 reads CASSLQTENTEAFF. The DNA for the CDR3 is TGTGCCAGCAGCTTACAGACTGAGAACACTGAAGCTTTCTTT.

V usage is TRBV19 and J usage is TRBJ2-5, with D possibly matching TRBD1 (5 bases). Germline V CDR1 and CDR2: LNHDA, SQIVND (reference sequence). Trimming left V 1 base short and J 5 bases short, with 20 bases between. The CDR3 spans 17 residues. Written as DNA, the CDR3 is TGTGCCAGTAGTATAGGAAGGTTGGGCCAGGGCCGTGAGACCCAGTACTTC. It specifies CASSIGRLGQGRETQYF.

CDR3 DNA: TGTGCCAGCAGTTTTCGGTCAGGGGCTAATGGCTACACCTTC. Its translation is CASSFRSGANGYTF. The chain has TRBV28 and TRBJ1-2, with D possibly TRBD1 on 6 matching bases. Germline values: CDR1 MDHEN, CDR2 SYDVKM. V dropped 3 bases and J dropped 6 bases, with 14 bases sitting between them. The CDR3 has 14 residues.

The sample holds a few counts of this clone. V gene TRBV24-1 combines with J gene TRBJ1-2, with D unclear. Deletions cut 2 bases from V and 4 bases from J, with 10 bases between. Germline values: CDR1 KGHDR, CDR2 SFDVKD. This CDR3 has 14 amino acids. The CDR3 reads CATSDSRHAYGYTF. CDR3 bases: TGTGCCACCAGTGATTCGAGACATGCCTATGGCTACACCTTC.

This clone appeared once. V is TRBV6-2 or TRBV6-3 and J is TRBJ1-2; possibly TRBD1 for D (6 bases). The V and J ends lost 0 bases and 4 bases respectively, with 15 bases between them. The CDR3 consists of 16 residues. Germline V CDR1 and CDR2: MNHEY, SVGEGT. This CDR3 reads CASSYSGQGSRYGYTF. The CDR3 nucleotides read TGTGCCAGCAGTTACTCGGGGCAGGGGTCTCGCTATGGCTACACCTTC.

The chain links TRBV12-3 or TRBV12-4 to TRBJ2-7; no firm D call. CDR3 length: 11 residues. Trimming removed 4 bases from V and 3 bases from J, with 4 bases in between. The CDR3 sequence: CASSSVYEQYF. DNA of the CDR3: TGTGCCAGCAGTTCAGTCTACGAGCAGTACTTC.

The chain recombines TRBV11-2 with TRBJ2-1; D gene ambiguous. Germline lookup yields CDR1 SGHAT and CDR2 FQNNGV. This CDR3 has 12 amino acids. V lost 1 base, J lost 15 bases, and 13 bases lay in between. The CDR3 region has the DNA TGTGCCAGCAGCTTAGTGTCTAGTTCGCCGTTCTTC. The encoded protein is CASSLVSSSPFF.

The CDR3 region has the DNA TGTGCCAGCAGCGTAGAGTCGGGCAGGGCGAACACCGGGGAGCTGTTTTTT. Protein: CASSVESGRANTGELFF. The genes are TRBV9 and TRBJ2-2, with a weak D call TRBD1 (5 bases). V gave up 0 bases and J gave up 0 bases, with 12 bases separating them. This CDR3 comprises 17 residues. Germline-derived CDR1 and CDR2 are SGDLS and YYNGEE.

This chain uses TRBV10-3 with TRBJ1-2; D gene unclear. Trimming shortened V by 3 bases and J by 4 bases, and 9 bases separated the two germline ends. The CDR3 has 13 amino acids. Germline V CDR1 and CDR2: ENHRY, SYGVKD. Here the CDR3 reads CAISDGELYGYTF. In DNA, the CDR3 is TGTGCCATCAGTGACGGAGAGCTCTATGGCTACACCTTC.

This clone was found once. The chain couples TRBV9 to TRBJ2-1; TRBD2 matches 14 bases. Germline-derived CDR1 and CDR2 are SGDLS and YYNGEE. V shed 3 bases, J shed 10 bases, and the junction held 12 bases outside the gene matches. The CDR3 runs to 17 residues. DNA of the CDR3: TGTGCCAGCAGCGGGGCCCCAGGGACTAGCGGGAGAGAAGAGCAGTTCTTC. Encoded protein: CASSGAPGTSGREEQFF.

This chain links TRBV12-3 or TRBV12-4 with TRBJ1-1; no clear D gene. V was trimmed by 0 bases and J by 2 bases, leaving 4 bases between them. This CDR3 spans 13 amino acids. CDR3 residues: CASSLATNTEAFF. CDR3 DNA: TGTGCCAGCAGTTTAGCCACTAACACTGAAGCTTTCTTT.

This chain uses TRBV24-1 with TRBJ2-6; TRBD1 matches 8 bases. Germline V CDR1 and CDR2: KGHDR, SFDVKD. The ends lost 1 base at V and 0 bases at J; junction bases unmatched: 16. The CDR3 consists of 22 residues. The CDR3 is CATSDLVGQVSPEPSGANVLTF. Here the CDR3 DNA reads TGTGCCACCAGTGATTTAGTGGGACAGGTAAGCCCGGAGCCCTCTGGGGCCAACGTCCTGACTTTC.

V and J are TRBV9 and TRBJ1-1; TRBD1 matches at 11 bases. Germline V lookup: CDR1 SGDLS, CDR2 YYNGEE. The length of the CDR3 is 15 residues. Losses at the gene ends were 0 bases for V and 5 bases for J; bases not matched to a gene: 3. The DNA of the CDR3 is TGTGCCAGCAGCGTAGTGGGGACAGGGGGAACTGAAGCTTTCTTT. It yields the protein CASSVVGTGGTEAFF.

V is TRBV29-1 and J is TRBJ1-3; tentative D call: TRBD1 (6 bases). V shed 6 bases and J shed 3 bases, with 15 bases lying between them. CDR1 is SQVTM, CDR2 ANQGSEA, per germline. CDR3 size: 14 residues. In DNA form, the CDR3 reads TGCAGCGTCCCAGCTGGGACAATTGGAAACACCATATATTTT. Protein sequence: CSVPAGTIGNTIYF.

This rearrangement joins TRBV28 to TRBJ2-1, with 9 positions matching TRBD2. The CDR3 is 17 amino acids. The germline CDR1 and CDR2 sequences are MDHEN and SYDVKM. V was pared by 7 bases and J by 0 bases, with 10 bases of the junction left unmatched. CDR3 in DNA: TGTGCCAGCATCGGGACTAGCATAAAGAGCTCCTACAATGAGCAGTTCTTC. This sequence encodes CASIGTSIKSSYNEQFF. Full variable domain (rest looked up from reference TRBV28 and TRBJ2-1): DVKVTQSSRYLVKRTGEKVFLECVQDMDHENMFWYRQDPGLGLRLIYFSYDVKMKEKGDIPEGYSVSREKKERFSLILESASTNQTSMYLCASIGTSIKSSYNEQFFGPGTRLTVL.

The chain links TRBV7-8 to TRBJ1-2, with 9 positions matching TRBD1. The CDR3 spans 17 residues. CDR1 is SGHVS, CDR2 FQNEAQ, per germline. The junction had 9 bases not matched to a gene; V was cut back by 1 base and J by 3 bases. This CDR3 reads CASSLEPTGGWDYGYTF. The DNA for the CDR3 is TGTGCCAGCAGCTTAGAACCGACAGGGGGTTGGGACTATGGCTACACCTTC. Full variable domain (rest looked up from reference TRBV7-8 and TRBJ1-2): GAGVSQSPRYKVAKRGQDVALRCDPISGHVSLFWYQQALGQGPEFLTYFQNEAQLDKSGLPSDRFFAERPEGSVSTLKIQRTQQEDSAVYLCASSLEPTGGWDYGYTFGSGTRLTVV.